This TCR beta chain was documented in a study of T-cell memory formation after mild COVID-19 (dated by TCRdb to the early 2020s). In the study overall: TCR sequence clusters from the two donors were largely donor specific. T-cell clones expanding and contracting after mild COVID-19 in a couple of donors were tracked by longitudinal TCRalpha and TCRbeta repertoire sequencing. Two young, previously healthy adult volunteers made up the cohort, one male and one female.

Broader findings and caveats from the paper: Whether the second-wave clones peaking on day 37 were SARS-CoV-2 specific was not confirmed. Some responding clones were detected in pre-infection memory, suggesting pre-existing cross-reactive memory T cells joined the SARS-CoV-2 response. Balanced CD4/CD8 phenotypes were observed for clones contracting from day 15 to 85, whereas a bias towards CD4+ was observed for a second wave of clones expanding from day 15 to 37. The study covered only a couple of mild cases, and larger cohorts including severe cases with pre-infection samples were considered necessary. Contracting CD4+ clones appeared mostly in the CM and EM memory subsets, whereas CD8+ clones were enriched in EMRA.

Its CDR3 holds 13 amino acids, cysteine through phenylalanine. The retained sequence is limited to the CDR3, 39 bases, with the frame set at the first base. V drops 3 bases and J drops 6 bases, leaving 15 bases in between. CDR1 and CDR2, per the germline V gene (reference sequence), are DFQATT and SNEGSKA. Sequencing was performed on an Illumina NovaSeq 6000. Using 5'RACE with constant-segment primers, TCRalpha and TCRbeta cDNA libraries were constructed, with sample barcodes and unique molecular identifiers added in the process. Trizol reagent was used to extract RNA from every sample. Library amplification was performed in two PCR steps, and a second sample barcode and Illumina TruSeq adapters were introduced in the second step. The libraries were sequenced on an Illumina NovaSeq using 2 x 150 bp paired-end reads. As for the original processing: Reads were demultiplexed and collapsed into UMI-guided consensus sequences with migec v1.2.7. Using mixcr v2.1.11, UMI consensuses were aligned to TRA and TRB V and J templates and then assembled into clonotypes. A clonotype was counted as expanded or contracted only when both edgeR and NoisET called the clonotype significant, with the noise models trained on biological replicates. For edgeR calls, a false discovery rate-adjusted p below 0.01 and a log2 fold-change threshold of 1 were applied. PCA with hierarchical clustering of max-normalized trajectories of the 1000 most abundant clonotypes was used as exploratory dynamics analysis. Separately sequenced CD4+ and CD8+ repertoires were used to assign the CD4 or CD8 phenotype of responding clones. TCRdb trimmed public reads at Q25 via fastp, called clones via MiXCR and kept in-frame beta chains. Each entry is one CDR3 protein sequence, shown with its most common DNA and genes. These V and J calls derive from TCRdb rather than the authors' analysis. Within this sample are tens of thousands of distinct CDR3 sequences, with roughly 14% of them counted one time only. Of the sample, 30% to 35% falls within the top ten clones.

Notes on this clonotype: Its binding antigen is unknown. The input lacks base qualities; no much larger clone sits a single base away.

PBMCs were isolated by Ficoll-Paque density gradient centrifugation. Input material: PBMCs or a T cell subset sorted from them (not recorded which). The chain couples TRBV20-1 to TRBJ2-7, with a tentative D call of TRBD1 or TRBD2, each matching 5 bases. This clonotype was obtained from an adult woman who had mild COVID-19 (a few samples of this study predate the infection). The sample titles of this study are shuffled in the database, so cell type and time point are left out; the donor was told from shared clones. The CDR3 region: CSARAPGHGEQYF. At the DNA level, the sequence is TGCAGTGCTAGGGCCCCGGGGCACGGCGAGCAGTACTTC.